Each of the 13 T cell receptor beta chains below was sequenced from the same sample in a study of shared clonotypes between healthy human individuals (dated by TCRdb to the early 2020s). Library generation was performed with the immunoSEQ multiplex PCR assay. What TCRdb holds here is the immuneACCESS table cut down to in-frame rearrangements. Part of the clones is not present; checked against another copy, under half of the missing clones reflect an unresolved V gene, and the others are unexplained. The sample table records about 770,000 clones; approximately 77% of these occur just once. The ten largest clones add up to 1.8% of the sample. Sequenced sample: memory CD4+ T cells sorted from blood. Explained via the paper, the cell subset or site label denotes: CD45RA-negative fraction. These receptors originate from a woman aged 25 to 45 in good health.

The gene calls are TRBV5-1 and TRBJ2-2, with D maybe TRBD2 (5 bases). The ends were cut back, 0 bases at V and 7 bases at J, with 13 bases in the middle. This CDR3 is built from 15 residues. Germline CDR1 is SGHRS and CDR2 is YFSETQ. The CDR3 region is CASSLGGATGGELFF. In DNA, the CDR3 is TGCGCCAGCAGCTTGGGGGGAGCGACCGGCGGGGAGCTGTTTTTT. Based on the CDR3 plus reference TRBV5-1 and TRBJ2-2, the full variable domain is KAGVTQTPRYLIKTRGQQVTLSCSPISGHRSVSWYQQTPGQGLQFLFEYFSETQRNKGNFPGRFSGRQFSNSRSEMNVSTLELGDSALYLCASSLGGATGGELFFGEGSRLTVL.

This chain links TRBV29-1 with TRBJ1-2, with 7 bases matching TRBD1. V shed 0 bases, J shed 4 bases, and the junction held 8 bases outside the gene matches. The CDR3 is made up of 15 amino acids. Germline V gene data show CDR1 as SQVTM and CDR2 as ANQGSEA. The CDR3 protein is CSVEEIAGGVYGYTF. The DNA of the CDR3 is TGCAGCGTTGAAGAAATTGCAGGGGGGGTCTATGGCTACACCTTC.

As concerns this clone: Since the CDR3 does not end with the conserved phenylalanine or tryptophan, this likely comes from a read error. The chain has TRBV30 and TRBJ1-2, with D possibly being TRBD1 (5 bases). This CDR3 region has 13 residues. Germline values: CDR1 GTSNPN, CDR2 SVGIG (reference sequence). V lost 5 bases, J lost 0 bases, and 10 bases lay in between. CDR3 amino acids: CAWEPRANYGYTL. The CDR3 coding sequence is TGTGCCTGGGAGCCCAGGGCTAACTATGGCTACACCCTC.

The chain uses TRBV4-2 and TRBJ2-1, with 14 positions matching TRBD2. This CDR3 has 20 amino acids. Germline V lookup: CDR1 LGHNA, CDR2 YNFKEQ. After removal of 1 base from V and 5 bases from J, the junction contained 13 bases not matched to a gene. The CDR3 protein is CASSQGPGTSGSSRHNEQFF. For the CDR3, the DNA is TGTGCCAGCAGCCAAGGACCAGGGACTAGCGGGAGTTCCCGGCACAATGAGCAGTTCTTC.

The J gene is TRBJ2-7, the V gene TRBV2, with no clear D. V was cut by 4 bases and J by 1 base, with 5 bases left in between. There are 12 residues in the CDR3. The V gene's germline CDR1 is SNHLY and CDR2 FYNNEI. The CDR3 nucleotides read TGTGCCAGCAGTGCCTGGTCCTACGAGCAGTACTTC. This encodes CASSAWSYEQYF.

The J gene is TRBJ1-1, the V gene TRBV5-5; D gene unclear. The CDR3 spans 14 residues. Germline values: CDR1 SGHKS, CDR2 YYEKEE (reference sequence). Deletions cut 1 base from V and 0 bases from J, with 7 bases between. The CDR3 DNA sequence: TGTGCCAGCAGCTTGAGAGTGATGAACACTGAAGCTTTCTTT. It specifies CASSLRVMNTEAFF.

V and J are TRBV27 and TRBJ2-2, with D maybe TRBD1 (5 bases). There are 11 residues in the CDR3. CDR1 is MNHEY, CDR2 SMNVEV, per germline (reference sequence). The V end was cut by 3 bases, the J end by 13 bases, with 9 bases between. The CDR3 DNA is TGTGCCAGCAGTTTCGGTCAGGGGCTGTTTTTT. It is translated as CASSFGQGLFF.

The chain is built from TRBV4-1 and TRBJ2-1; the match to TRBD1 covers 8 bases. CDR1 MGHRA and CDR2 YSYEKL come from the germline V gene. V shed 4 bases and J 6 bases; nucleotides not matched to a gene: 8. The CDR3 spans 15 residues. This chain's CDR3 is CASSPGQGPSNEQFF. The CDR3 DNA sequence: TGCGCCAGCAGCCCAGGACAGGGTCCCTCCAATGAGCAGTTCTTC.

This clone was detected once. The chain is built from TRBV6-5 and TRBJ1-3; unclear D gene. V was shortened by 8 bases and J by 0 bases, with 8 bases between the two germline ends. The germline V gene has CDR1 MNHEY and CDR2 SVGAGI. CDR3 length: 13 residues. The CDR3 DNA follows: TGTGCCAGCTCCCTGAGCTCTGGAAACACCATATATTTT. This gives the protein CASSLSSGNTIYF.

This rearrangement joins TRBV4-1 to TRBJ1-1; D possibly corresponds to TRBD1 (5 bases). The CDR3 totals 15 residues. From germline, CDR1 is MGHRA and CDR2 YSYEKL. Trimming removed 2 bases from V and 4 bases from J, with 14 bases in between. This chain's CDR3 is CASSQFSSGGTEAFF. In DNA form, the CDR3 reads TGCGCCAGCAGCCAATTTAGTTCTGGGGGCACTGAAGCTTTCTTT.

This chain links TRBV10-2 with TRBJ1-1; D uncertain. Germline V gives CDR1 WSHSY, CDR2 SAAADI. The CDR3 spans 14 residues. V lost 4 bases to trimming and J lost 1 base, with 10 bases between them. CDR3 sequence: CASSVLTANTEAFF. The CDR3 bases are TGCGCCAGCAGTGTATTAACCGCGAACACTGAAGCTTTCTTT.

This clone was seen a handful of times. This sequence joins TRBV21-1 and TRBJ1-5. TRBV21-1 is a pseudogene segment. The CDR3 has 14 residues. The CDR3 bases are TGTGCCAGCAGCAATCGGGGGCCAAATCAGCCCCAGCATTTT. Its translation: CASSNRGPNQPQHF.

This rearrangement joins TRBV5-4 to TRBJ2-7, with D perhaps TRBD1 or TRBD2 (5 bases each). Germline V gene sequence: CDR1 SGHNT, CDR2 YYREEE (reference sequence). V was pared by 4 bases and J by 6 bases, with 20 bases between. The CDR3 is 15 residues long. Here the CDR3 DNA reads TGTGCCAGCAGCCCTGGGACGACATCGACCCGCGAGCAGTACTTC. It specifies CASSPGTTSTREQYF. The complete variable domain, with remaining parts taken from reference TRBV5-4 and TRBJ2-7, reads ETGVTQSPTHLIKTRGQQVTLRCSSQSGHNTVSWYQQALGQGPQFIFQYYREEENGRGNFPPRFSGLQFPNYSSELNVNALELDDSALYLCASSPGTTSTREQYFGPGTRLTVT.